This entry describes one T cell receptor (beta chain). The identical CDR3 is also encoded by other nucleotide sequences in the sample. The record originates from a study of blood T cell repertoires in COVID-19. TCRdb's table, derived via immunoSEQ multiplex PCR, lists solely in-frame clones and lacks some. Among some 200,000 clones listed, around 90% were seen once. This clonotype originated in a woman between 18 and 30 years old who had recovered from COVID-19. Sequenced input: peripheral blood.

The CDR3 loop reads CASSIGGVNTEAFF. In nucleotides, the CDR3 is TGTGCCAGTAGTATAGGGGGGGTTAACACTGAAGCTTTCTTT. The chain has TRBV19 and TRBJ1-1; D is possibly TRBD1 (5 bases). The V end lost 1 base, the J end lost 2 bases, and 8 bases lay between the germline ends. The germline V gene encodes CDR1 LNHDA and CDR2 SQIVND (reference sequence). This CDR3 comprises 14 residues.